This TCR beta chain was sequenced for a study of neurological immune-mediated disorders. TCRdb passed the 5' RACE reads through MiXCR, listing each CDR3 protein once. The sample includes tens of thousands of distinct CDR3 sequences, approximately 4.1% of them seen just once. This clonotype has just a few counts. The CDR3 consists of 16 residues. Trimming removed 1 base from V and 5 bases from J; junction bases left unmatched: 10. Germline V gives CDR1 SGHVS, CDR2 FNYEAQ. The receptor comes from a man in his fifties or sixties with multiple sclerosis. This chain joins TRBV7-6 and TRBJ2-7; 8 bases agree with TRBD1. Sequencing was done on a sample of PBMCs. The CDR3 DNA follows: TGTGCCAGCAGCTTAGTGGGGCCAGGGGGCTTTGACGAGCAGTACTTC. The encoded protein is CASSLVGPGGFDEQYF. Full variable domain (missing parts from reference TRBV7-6 and TRBJ2-7): GAGVSQSPRYKVTKRGQDVALRCDPISGHVSLYWYRQALGQGPEFLTYFNYEAQQDKSGLPNDRFSAERPEGSISTLTIQRTEQRDSAMYRCASSLVGPGGFDEQYFGPGTRLTVT.